The clone carrying this TCR beta chain was detected only a few times. Its antigen remains unknown. This record belongs to a study of identical twins. TCRdb re-derived calls from the 5' RACE reads in MiXCR, one entry per CDR3 protein. Here the sample spans 450,000 to 600,000 distinct CDR3 sequences, approximately 20% being singletons. This CDR3 region has 22 residues. Trimming took 0 bases from V and 0 from J; bases not matched to a gene: 22. Germline CDR1 MNHEY, CDR2 SMNVEV (reference sequence). Overall study results and limits: Abundant beta clonotypes from cord blood bore fewer insertions; memory repertoires lacked this pattern.

This sample also appeared in a second study, on yellow fever vaccine responses in identical twins.

Sequencing used CD4+ T cells sorted from blood. The TCR originated in a woman aged 18-29 years in good health. The V gene is TRBV27, the J gene TRBJ2-7, with 8 bases aligning to TRBD1. CDR3: CASSLSMTVRTGSLLLSYEQYF. The CDR3 DNA sequence: TGTGCCAGCAGTTTATCGATGACGGTCCGGACAGGGAGCCTTCTGCTCTCCTACGAGCAGTACTTC.